A selection of T cell receptor beta chains follows, all from one sample in a study of T-cell reconstitution after alpha-beta-depleted transplantation in children. From the PCR reads, TCRdb called clonotypes with MiXCR, one entry per CDR3 protein. This table holds 140,000 or so distinct CDR3 sequences, 8.8% found once. The material sequenced was PBMCs, mostly from graft donor cells, taken 180 days after TCRalphabeta/CD19-depleted stem cell transplant. These receptors all come from a female patient between 2 and 15 years old who had a stem cell transplant for congenital amegakaryocytic thrombocytopenia, so the T cells may come from the graft donor. Both conserved end residues are part of each CDR3. D genes are given only for firm matches. Only some rows state a clone size, as once, few, many or a class for expanded clones.

V	size	J	D	CDR3	DNA
TRBV7-8	-	TRBJ1-1	-	CASSLTYLSEAFF	TGTGCCAGCAGCTTAACTTACCTCAGTGAAGCTTTCTTT
TRBV10-2	many	TRBJ2-2	-	CAIRNQQGGTGELFF	TGCGCCATAAGAAACCAACAGGGTGGGACCGGGGAGCTGTTTTTT
TRBV20-1	-	TRBJ1-2	-	CSARGTGNYGYTF	TGCAGTGCTAGAGGGACGGGTAACTATGGCTACACCTTC
TRBV7-8	-	TRBJ2-1	-	CASSSYSHNEQFF	TGTGCCAGCAGCTCATATTCCCACAATGAGCAGTTCTTC
TRBV12-3/TRBV12-4	few	TRBJ1-1	-	CASRDQTGENTEAFF	TGTGCCAGCAGGGATCAGACAGGAGAGAACACTGAAGCTTTCTTT
TRBV30	-	TRBJ2-1	TRBD1	CAWRPGTGFYNEQFF	TGTGCCTGGAGACCCGGGACAGGGTTTTACAATGAGCAGTTCTTC
TRBV5-6	-	TRBJ2-5	-	CASSLASAMVPQYF	TGTGCCAGCAGCTTGGCTAGCGCGATGGTCCCCCAGTACTTC
TRBV5-6	few	TRBJ2-7	-	CASSIPGHHTEQYF	TGTGCCAGCAGCATCCCGGGTCACCATACGGAGCAGTACTTC
TRBV29-1	many	TRBJ1-2	-	CSVIGDNYGYTF	TGCAGCGTTATAGGGGATAACTATGGCTACACCTTC
TRBV28	many	TRBJ2-7	TRBD2	CASTVGASGTGYEQYF	TGTGCCAGCACCGTTGGGGCTAGCGGGACGGGATACGAGCAGTACTTC
TRBV28	many	TRBJ1-5	TRBD1	CASRRTGGSNQPQHF	TGTGCCAGCAGGCGGACAGGGGGCAGCAATCAGCCCCAGCATTTT
TRBV20-1	few	TRBJ2-1	TRBD2	CSAPIAGTNEQFF	TGCAGTGCCCCCATAGCGGGAACTAATGAGCAGTTCTTC
TRBV12-3/TRBV12-4	many	TRBJ1-1	-	CASSSVRDIMNTEAFF	TGTGCCAGCAGTTCAGTCCGGGACATCATGAACACTGAAGCTTTCTTT
TRBV6-6	many	TRBJ2-1	TRBD1	CANSRGQGGEQFF	TGTGCCAATAGCCGGGGACAGGGGGGTGAGCAGTTCTTC
TRBV5-1	many	TRBJ2-7	-	CASSLAGNSYEQYF	TGCGCCAGCAGCTTGGCGGGAAACTCCTACGAGCAGTACTTC
TRBV5-1	many	TRBJ2-1	-	CASKPEAELTYNEQFF	TGCGCCAGCAAACCTGAAGCGGAACTCACCTACAATGAGCAGTTCTTC
TRBV7-2	many	TRBJ1-2	-	CASRDQTWSWDGYTF	TGTGCCAGCAGGGACCAGACATGGTCGTGGGATGGCTACACCTTC
TRBV12-3/TRBV12-4	many	TRBJ2-1	-	CASSFPWNNEQFF	TGTGCCAGCAGTTTCCCTTGGAACAATGAGCAGTTCTTC
TRBV20-1	-	TRBJ1-5	-	CSASAQWGDSNQPQHF	TGCAGTGCTAGTGCTCAGTGGGGGGATAGCAATCAGCCCCAGCATTTT
TRBV5-1	many	TRBJ2-5	-	CASTPNFQETQYF	TGCGCCAGCACCCCAAATTTCCAAGAGACCCAGTACTTC
TRBV7-9	few	TRBJ2-5	-	CASSSDRYQETQYF	TGTGCCAGCAGCTCTGACAGGTACCAAGAGACCCAGTACTTC
TRBV10-2	-	TRBJ2-3	TRBD2	CASNEKLAGFTDTQYF	TGCGCCAGCAATGAGAAGTTAGCGGGCTTCACAGATACGCAGTATTTT
TRBV28	many	TRBJ1-1	TRBD1	CASSFQGALRAFF	TGTGCCAGCAGTTTCCAGGGGGCCTTGAGGGCTTTCTTT
TRBV5-1	many	TRBJ2-2	-	CASSLGPLANTGELFF	TGCGCCAGCAGCTTGGGCCCTCTAGCGAACACCGGGGAGCTGTTTTTT
TRBV12-3/TRBV12-4	-	TRBJ2-5	TRBD2	CASTLRVAGGLQDTQYF	TGTGCCAGCACCTTAAGGGTAGCGGGGGGCCTACAAGATACCCAGTACTTC
TRBV4-2	-	TRBJ2-7	TRBD1	CASSQEGTGLNEQYF	TGTGCCAGCAGCCAAGAAGGGACAGGACTTAACGAGCAGTACTTC
TRBV20-1	-	TRBJ2-5	TRBD1	CSASKDRAVEETQYF	TGCAGTGCTAGTAAGGACAGGGCGGTGGAAGAGACCCAGTACTTC
TRBV12-3/TRBV12-4	-	TRBJ1-1	-	CASSLGGMTEAFF	TGTGCCAGCAGTTTGGGGGGGATGACTGAAGCTTTCTTT
TRBV7-2	many	TRBJ2-3	-	CASSLDGSFRVDTQYF	TGTGCCAGCAGCTTAGATGGGTCATTCCGGGTAGATACGCAGTATTTT
TRBV20-1	many	TRBJ1-2	TRBD1	CSAPPPGQGARGYTF	TGCAGTGCTCCTCCCCCGGGACAGGGGGCGCGAGGCTACACCTTC
TRBV30	many	TRBJ2-7	-	CAVGPAAPYEQYF	TGTGCCGTCGGGCCCGCGGCTCCCTACGAGCAGTACTTC
TRBV6-1	many	TRBJ2-7	-	CASKRGLFYEQYF	TGTGCCAGCAAACGCGGTCTTTTCTACGAGCAGTACTTC
TRBV3-1	many	TRBJ2-3	TRBD2	CASSQGTSNLATQYF	TGTGCCAGCAGCCAGGGGACTAGTAACTTGGCTACGCAGTATTTT